This T cell receptor (beta chain) stems from a study of blood T cell repertoires in COVID-19. Study details: Samples taken during acute and convalescent COVID-19 were collected in the United States, Italy and Spain.

J was trimmed by 2 bases and V by 2 bases; bases with no gene match: 5. The CDR3 contains 15 residues. CDR1 is MNHEY and CDR2 is SVGAGI in the germline V gene. This clone appeared a few times. Clones were read by immunoSEQ multiplex PCR, and TCRdb kept only the in-frame ones, dropping some. The data show 60,000 to 65,000 clones, roughly four fifths seen once. V is TRBV6-5 and J is TRBJ2-5; 7 bases map to TRBD2. The TCR was taken from a man aged 55 to 69 with acute or convalescent COVID-19. The sample consisted of peripheral blood. As DNA, the CDR3 is TGTGCCAGCAGTTACACTAGCGTTCCTCAAGAGACCCAGTACTTC. This sequence encodes CASSYTSVPQETQYF.